This T cell receptor (beta chain) was recorded in a study of regulatory T cells in long-lasting Graves disease. Relying on iRepertoire HTBI primers and Arm-PCR of CDR3 regions, the team built TCR beta libraries. MiXCR, applied by TCRdb to the multiplex PCR reads, yields one record per CDR3 protein. The sample lists around 500,000 distinct CDR3 sequences, about 16% occurring once. At least ten counts were recorded for this clonotype. The CDR3 contains 15 residues. Germline V gene data show CDR1 as DFQATT and CDR2 as SNEGSKA (reference sequence). V shed 0 bases and J 3 bases; nucleotides not matched to a gene: 4. Regarding time point: newly diagnosed GD, antithyroid drugs for less than 3 months. Following extraction of RNA from PBMCs, that RNA was used to make the TCR library. The data were also submitted as part of a second study, on T cells in Graves' hyperthyroidism and ophthalmopathy. From that study: HTBI primers were used for first-round RT-PCR of the TCR CDR3.

The chain carries TRBV20-1 and TRBJ1-2; 10 bases map to TRBD1. This receptor was taken from a middle-aged woman with Graves disease. This specimen consisted of peripheral blood mononuclear cells (PBMCs), obtained at new diagnosis, from a patient treated with antithyroid drugs. CDR3 DNA sequence: TGCAGTGCTAGAGACGGTGGGACAGGGGACTATGGCTACACCTTC. It specifies CSARDGGTGDYGYTF.